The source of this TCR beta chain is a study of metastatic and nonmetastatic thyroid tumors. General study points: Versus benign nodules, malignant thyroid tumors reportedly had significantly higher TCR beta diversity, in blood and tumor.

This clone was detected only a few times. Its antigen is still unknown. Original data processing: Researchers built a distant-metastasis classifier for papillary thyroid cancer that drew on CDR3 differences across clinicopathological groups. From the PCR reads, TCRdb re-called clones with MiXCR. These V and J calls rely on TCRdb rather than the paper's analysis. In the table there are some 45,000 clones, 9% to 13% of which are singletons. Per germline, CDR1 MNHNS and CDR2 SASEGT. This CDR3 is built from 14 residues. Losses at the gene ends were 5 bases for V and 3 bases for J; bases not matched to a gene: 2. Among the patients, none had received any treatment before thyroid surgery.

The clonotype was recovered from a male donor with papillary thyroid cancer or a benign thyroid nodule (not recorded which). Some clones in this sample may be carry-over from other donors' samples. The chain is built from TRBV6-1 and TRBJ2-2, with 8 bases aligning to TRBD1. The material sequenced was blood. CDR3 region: CASSPDRDTGELFF. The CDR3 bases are TGTGCCAGCAGTCCGGACAGGGACACCGGGGAGCTGTTTTTT.